This TCR beta chain was found in a study of blood T cell repertoires in COVID-19. Study at large: Samples of COVID-19 (acute and convalescent) were obtained from the United States, Italy and Spain. PBMCs, B-cell-depleted T cells, or T cells were the source of the cDNA or gDNA that made up the material.

The V and J ends lost 6 bases and 3 bases, in that order; junction bases with no gene match: 6. The CDR3 is made up of 16 amino acids. In germline, CDR1 is ENHRY, CDR2 SYGVKD. Authors' analysis steps: Estimates of nucleated cell counts were drawn from the amplification of reference gene primers. This table comes from immunoSEQ multiplex PCR, and its TCRdb copy is limited to in-frame clones, with some not included. Clone size and V and J calls were adopted from that table, with D and trimming inferred from the DNA. The data contain roughly 70,000 clones, more than 85% of them singletons. The sequencing input was peripheral blood. The chain combines TRBV10-3 with TRBJ2-2; TRBD2 matches at 11 bases. This clonotype was obtained from a man in his 70s with active COVID-19. The DNA of the CDR3 is TGTGCCATCAGGGGCACTAGCGGGAGTGACACCGGGGAGCTGTTTTTT. Its protein product is CAIRGTSGSDTGELFF.